The 24 T cell receptor beta chains listed next were all sequenced from one sample in a study of blood T cell repertoires in COVID-19. Clones were read by immunoSEQ multiplex PCR, and TCRdb kept only the in-frame ones, dropping some. There are 50,000 to 75,000 clones in the sample; around 80% occur only once, and around 3.2% lies in the top ten. The specimen sequenced was peripheral blood. These receptors all come from a man between 60 and 75 years old with acute or convalescent COVID-19.

The chain employs TRBV6-2 or TRBV6-3 and TRBJ2-1; 12 positions match TRBD2. Germline V gene sequence: CDR1 MNHEY, CDR2 SVGEGT. V lost 6 bases and J lost 5; bases outside the gene matches: 5. The CDR3 is 15 amino acids. The CDR3 DNA sequence: TGTGCCAGCAGCCTACTAGCGGGAGGCCACAATGAGCAGTTCTTC. The encoded protein is CASSLLAGGHNEQFF.

This clone is a singleton in its sample. The chain has TRBV10-3 and TRBJ1-6, with 8 bases lining up with TRBD1. V lost 6 bases to trimming and J lost 7 bases; unmatched junction nucleotides: 11. The CDR3 runs 16 residues. Per germline, CDR1 ENHRY and CDR2 SYGVKD. CDR3 nucleotides: TGTGCCATCAGGGACCCTAGGACAGGGACAAATTCACCCCTCCACTTT. This codes for CAIRDPRTGTNSPLHF.

The chain employs TRBV5-6 and TRBJ2-2; tentative D call: TRBD2 (5 bases). The length of the CDR3 is 14 residues. Germline-derived CDR1 and CDR2 are SGHDT and YYEEEE. V was clipped by 2 bases and J by 8 bases, with 13 bases between them. Written as DNA, the CDR3 is TGTGCCAGCAGCTTAGGACTTAAAGGGGGGGAGCTGTTTTTT. This encodes CASSLGLKGGELFF.

This chain uses TRBV5-8 with TRBJ2-7; a weak D match, TRBD1 (6 bases). Trimming cost V 2 bases and J 1 base, with 10 bases left between them. Germline CDR1 reads SGHTS; CDR2 reads YDEGEE. The CDR3 extends over 14 amino acids. The CDR3 nucleotides read TGTGCCAGCAGCTTTATAGGGGGATCCTACGAGCAGTACTTC. It codes for CASSFIGGSYEQYF.

In its sample, this clone was seen a few times. The rearrangement links TRBV3-1 (or the pseudogene TRBV3-2) to TRBJ2-1; 12 bases line up with TRBD2. Losses at the gene ends were 3 bases for V and 15 bases for J; bases not matched to a gene: 6. This CDR3 has 13 residues. Germline CDR1 and CDR2: LGHDT and YNNKEL (reference sequence). The CDR3 nucleotides are TGTGCCAGCAGCCAGATGACTAGCGGGAGTTTGTTCTTC. It is translated as CASSQMTSGSLFF.

The chain combines TRBV9 with TRBJ2-7, with 10 bases matching TRBD2. Germline V lookup: CDR1 SGDLS, CDR2 YYNGEE. The CDR3 spans 15 residues. Trimming cost V 4 bases and J 5 bases; bases outside gene matches: 9. Here the CDR3 reads CASSPILAGVDEQYF. CDR3 nucleotide sequence: TGTGCCAGCAGCCCTATCCTAGCGGGAGTCGACGAGCAGTACTTC.

The chain carries TRBV9 and TRBJ2-3; 16 nucleotides line up with TRBD2. The germline V gene has CDR1 SGDLS and CDR2 YYNGEE. J lost 5 bases, V lost 3 bases, and 12 bases had no gene match. The CDR3 sequence is 19 residues long. This CDR3 reads CASSAAPGTSGRGKDTQYF. DNA for the CDR3: TGTGCCAGCAGCGCCGCCCCCGGGACTAGCGGGAGGGGGAAAGATACGCAGTATTTT.

The chain is built from TRBV28 and TRBJ1-2; a weak D match, TRBD1 (6 bases). The V end was cut by 7 bases, the J end by 5 bases, with 20 bases between. In germline, CDR1 is MDHEN, CDR2 SYDVKM. The length of the CDR3 is 15 residues. The CDR3 spells CASTLTYRADYGYTF. CDR3 bases: TGTGCCAGCACCTTGACCTACAGGGCCGATTATGGCTACACCTTC.

The chain combines TRBV28 with TRBJ2-7; D gene unclear. Per the germline V gene, CDR1 is MDHEN and CDR2 is SYDVKM. The CDR3 is 14 amino acids. The V gene lost 5 bases and the J gene lost 3 bases, with 14 bases spanning the gap. The DNA for the CDR3 is TGTGCCAGCAGTCAACATCTTAGAGGCTACGAGCAGTACTTC. It translates to CASSQHLRGYEQYF.

In DNA, the CDR3 is TGTGCCAGCAGCCACGTCAATAGCGGGAGTACCTCCTACAATGAGCAGTTCTTC. It translates to CASSHVNSGSTSYNEQFF. V is TRBV4-2 and J is TRBJ2-1; TRBD2 matches at 9 bases. This CDR3 spans 18 amino acids. J was trimmed by 0 bases and V by 3 bases; bases with no gene match: 9. CDR1 is LGHNA, CDR2 YNFKEQ, per germline.

This chain links TRBV28 with TRBJ1-6; perhaps TRBD1 as D (5 bases). This CDR3 comprises 15 residues. Germline V gene lookup returns CDR1 MDHEN and CDR2 SYDVKM. V lost 7 bases, J lost 8 bases, and 18 bases lay in between. Here the CDR3 reads CASTSRRGSHSPLHF. The CDR3 nucleotides read TGTGCCAGCACCTCGCGGAGGGGATCTCATTCACCCCTCCACTTT.

This clone appeared once. The CDR3: CSVEGQGGTYEQYF. CDR3 nucleotide sequence: TGCAGCGTTGAGGGGCAGGGAGGGACCTACGAGCAGTACTTC. The rearrangement links TRBV29-1 to TRBJ2-7, with TRBD2 identical over 7 bases. Looked up from germline, CDR1 is SQVTM and CDR2 is ANQGSEA. This CDR3 contains 14 residues. Trimming removed 3 bases from V and 2 bases from J; junction bases left unmatched: 7.

The chain couples TRBV7-9 to TRBJ2-1; 9 nucleotides line up with TRBD2. CDR3 length equals 15 residues. V lost 7 bases, J lost 4 bases, and 8 bases stayed unmatched. CDR1 and CDR2 (germline): SEHNR, FQNEAQ (reference sequence). The CDR3 is CASNPLAGPYNEQFF. The CDR3 nucleotides are TGTGCCAGCAACCCCCTAGCGGGACCTTACAATGAGCAGTTCTTC.

V is TRBV18 and J is TRBJ1-6; D not certain. The CDR3 is made up of 14 amino acids. Germline CDR1 reads KGHSH; CDR2 reads LQKENI. The V gene lost 3 bases and the J gene lost 6 bases, with 9 bases spanning the gap. CDR3 DNA: TGTGCCAGCTCACCCTACCAAACTAATTCACCCCTCCACTTT. Its translation: CASSPYQTNSPLHF.

This clone was observed a single time. V gene TRBV11-3 combines with J gene TRBJ2-1, with 10 bases lining up with TRBD2. CDR1 and CDR2 (germline): SGHNT, YENEEA. V trimming: 0 bases; J trimming: 7 bases; junction bases outside the gene matches: 3. The CDR3 has 15 amino acids. In DNA, the CDR3 is TGTGCCAGCAGCTTAGAAGCGGGAGGGCGTAATGAGCAGTTCTTC. This encodes CASSLEAGGRNEQFF.

The J gene is TRBJ2-7, the V gene TRBV27, with 8 bases that match TRBD1. Germline lookup yields CDR1 MNHEY and CDR2 SMNVEV (reference sequence). CDR3 size: 16 residues. The ends lost 6 bases at V and 3 bases at J; junction bases unmatched: 13. CDR3 in DNA: TGTGCCAGCAGGAGGACAGGGCCACTTCTTTTCTACGAGCAGTACTTC. As protein: CASRRTGPLLFYEQYF.

The CDR3 region has the DNA TGTGCCAGCAGTTTAGGGGGGGTGAACACTGAAGCTTTCTTT. This gives the protein CASSLGGVNTEAFF. J is TRBJ1-1 and V is TRBV28; possibly TRBD1 for D (5 bases). The CDR3 is 14 residues long. Trimming stripped 2 bases from V and 0 bases from J, with 7 bases between. Germline-derived CDR1 and CDR2 are MDHEN and SYDVKM.

This rearrangement joins TRBV5-8 to TRBJ2-1, with 8 bases lining up with TRBD2. Germline CDR1 is SGHTS and CDR2 is YDEGEE. CDR3 size: 14 residues. J lost 7 bases, V lost 2 bases, and 5 bases had no gene match. CDR3 DNA sequence: TGTGCCAGCAGCTTAGGGGCTAGCGGGAATGAGCAGTTCTTC. Residues: CASSLGASGNEQFF. Based on the CDR3 plus reference TRBV5-8 and TRBJ2-1, the full variable domain is EAGVTQSPTHLIKTRGQQATLRCSPISGHTSVYWYQQALGLGLQFLLWYDEGEERNRGNFPPRFSGRQFPNYSSELNVNALELEDSALYLCASSLGASGNEQFFGPGTRLTVL.

The V call is TRBV5-5, the J call TRBJ2-7, with TRBD2 identical over 11 bases. This CDR3 is built from 16 residues. V dropped 4 bases and J dropped 2; count of bases not matched to a gene: 8. Looked up from germline, CDR1 is SGHKS and CDR2 is YYEKEE (reference sequence). CDR3 region: CASSRPLAGVPYEQYF. The CDR3 DNA reads TGTGCCAGCAGCCGCCCACTAGCGGGAGTACCCTACGAGCAGTACTTC.

The V call is TRBV28, the J call TRBJ1-1; tentative D call: TRBD1 (6 bases). The CDR3 has 14 amino acids. Trimming removed 2 bases at V and 6 bases at J, with 13 bases between. Germline CDR1 and CDR2: MDHEN and SYDVKM. Written as DNA, the CDR3 is TGTGCCAGCAGTTTAGGGGGGGCGAAGTCTGAAGCTTTCTTT. As protein: CASSLGGAKSEAFF.

The V call is TRBV6-6, the J call TRBJ1-3, with D possibly being TRBD1 (5 bases). V lost 3 bases to trimming and J lost 8 bases, with 17 bases between them. This CDR3 is built from 15 residues. CDR1 is MNHNY, CDR2 SVGAGI, per germline (reference sequence). DNA of the CDR3: TGTGCCAGCAGTTATACCCTCTCTGGGGGGGACACCATATATTTT. It yields the protein CASSYTLSGGDTIYF.

J is TRBJ2-3 and V is TRBV4-2; 7 bases map to TRBD2. Germline V gives CDR1 LGHNA, CDR2 YNFKEQ. The CDR3 covers 17 residues. With V trimmed by 4 bases and J by 4 bases, 14 bases remained unmatched. The CDR3 nucleotides are TGTGCCAGCAGCCGATCCAGCGGGGCTCGGATCTCAGATACGCAGTATTTT. Protein sequence: CASSRSSGARISDTQYF.

The chain employs TRBV6-5 and TRBJ2-5; TRBD1 matches 7 bases. Germline CDR1 is MNHEY and CDR2 is SVGAGI. CDR3 length: 13 amino acids. V trimming: 8 bases; J trimming: 5 bases; junction bases outside the gene matches: 8. In DNA form, the CDR3 reads TGTGCCAGCTCTAGACAGGGAAAGGAGACCCAGTACTTC. It yields the protein CASSRQGKETQYF.

The chain couples TRBV6-5 to TRBJ1-2, with TRBD1 as a possible D gene (6 bases). Trimming shortened V by 4 bases and J by 0 bases, and 15 bases separated the two germline ends. CDR3 length equals 16 residues. Germline V gives CDR1 MNHEY, CDR2 SVGAGI. The DNA for the CDR3 is TGTGCCAGCAGTTCTGAATCCGGGACACCTAACTATGGCTACACCTTC. Translation: CASSSESGTPNYGYTF.